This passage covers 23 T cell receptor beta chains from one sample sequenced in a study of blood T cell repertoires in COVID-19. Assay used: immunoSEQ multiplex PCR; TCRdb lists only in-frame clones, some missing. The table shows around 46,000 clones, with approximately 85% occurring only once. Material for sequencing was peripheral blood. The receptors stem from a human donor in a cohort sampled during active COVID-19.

CDR3 in DNA: TGTGCCAGCAGTTACCCCCCCCAGGGGCAAGAGACCCAGTACTTC. It encodes CASSYPPQGQETQYF. The gene calls are TRBV6-2 or TRBV6-3 and TRBJ2-5; D might be TRBD1 (6 bases). The germline CDR1 and CDR2 sequences are MNHEY and SVGEGT. V dropped 2 bases and J dropped 2 bases, with 12 bases sitting between them. The CDR3 is 15 amino acids.

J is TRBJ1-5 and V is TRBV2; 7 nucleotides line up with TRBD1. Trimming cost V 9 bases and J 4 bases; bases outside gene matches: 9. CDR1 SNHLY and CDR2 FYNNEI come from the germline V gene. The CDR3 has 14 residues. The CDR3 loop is CASSRQGPNQPQHF. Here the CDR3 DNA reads TGTGCCAGTTCCCGACAGGGACCAAATCAGCCCCAGCATTTT.

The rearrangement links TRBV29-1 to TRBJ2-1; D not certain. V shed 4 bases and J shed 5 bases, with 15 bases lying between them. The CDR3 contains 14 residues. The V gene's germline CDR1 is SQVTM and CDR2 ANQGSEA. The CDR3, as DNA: TGCAGCGTTGCGCTGCCCCCTTCGGACAATGAGCAGTTCTTC. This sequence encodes CSVALPPSDNEQFF.

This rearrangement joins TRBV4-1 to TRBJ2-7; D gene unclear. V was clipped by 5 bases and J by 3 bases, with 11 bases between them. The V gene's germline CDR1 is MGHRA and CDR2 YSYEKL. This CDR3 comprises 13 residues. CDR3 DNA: TGCGCCAGCAGCTACACAGTTCACTACGAGCAGTACTTC. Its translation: CASSYTVHYEQYF.

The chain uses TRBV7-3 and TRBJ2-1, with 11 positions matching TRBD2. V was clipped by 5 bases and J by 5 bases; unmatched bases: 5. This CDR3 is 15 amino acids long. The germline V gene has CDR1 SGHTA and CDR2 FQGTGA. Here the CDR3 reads CASSELAGANNEQFF. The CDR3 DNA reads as TGTGCCAGCAGCGAACTAGCGGGAGCGAACAATGAGCAGTTCTTC.

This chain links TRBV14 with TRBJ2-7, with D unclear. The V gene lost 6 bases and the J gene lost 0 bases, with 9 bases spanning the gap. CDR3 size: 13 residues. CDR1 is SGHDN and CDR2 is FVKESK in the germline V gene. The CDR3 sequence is CASSFLDSYEQYF. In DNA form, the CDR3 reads TGTGCCAGCAGTTTTTTAGACTCCTACGAGCAGTACTTC.

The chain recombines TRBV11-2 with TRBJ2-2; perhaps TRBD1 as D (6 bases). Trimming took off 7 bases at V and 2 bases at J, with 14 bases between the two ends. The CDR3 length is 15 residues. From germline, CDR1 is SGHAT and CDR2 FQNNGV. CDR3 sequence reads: CASTLWTENTGELFF. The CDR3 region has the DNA TGTGCCAGCACCCTCTGGACAGAAAACACCGGGGAGCTGTTTTTT.

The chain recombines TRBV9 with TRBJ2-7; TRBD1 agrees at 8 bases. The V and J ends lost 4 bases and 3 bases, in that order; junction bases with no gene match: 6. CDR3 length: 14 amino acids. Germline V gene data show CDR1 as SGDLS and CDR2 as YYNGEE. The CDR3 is CASSPRGQDYEQYF. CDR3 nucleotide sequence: TGTGCCAGCAGCCCACGGGGACAGGACTACGAGCAGTACTTC.

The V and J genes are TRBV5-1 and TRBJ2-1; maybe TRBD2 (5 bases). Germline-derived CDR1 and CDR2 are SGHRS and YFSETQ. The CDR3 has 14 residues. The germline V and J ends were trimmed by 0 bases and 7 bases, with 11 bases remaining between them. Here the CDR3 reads CASSLALASNEQFF. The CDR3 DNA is TGCGCCAGCAGCTTGGCCCTAGCTTCGAATGAGCAGTTCTTC.

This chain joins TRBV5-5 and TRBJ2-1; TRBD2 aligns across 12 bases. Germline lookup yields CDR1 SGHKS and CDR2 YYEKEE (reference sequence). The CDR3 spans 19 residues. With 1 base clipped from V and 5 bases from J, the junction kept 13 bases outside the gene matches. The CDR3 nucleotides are TGTGCCAGCAGCTTGCGGGCGCTAGCGGGGGGGCCAATCGACAATGAGCAGTTCTTC. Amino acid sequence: CASSLRALAGGPIDNEQFF. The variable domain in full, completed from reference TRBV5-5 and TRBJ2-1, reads DAGVTQSPTHLIKTRGQQVTLRCSPISGHKSVSWYQQVLGQGPQFIFQYYEKEERGRGNFPDRFSARQFPNYSSELNVNALLLGDSALYLCASSLRALAGGPIDNEQFFGPGTRLTVL.

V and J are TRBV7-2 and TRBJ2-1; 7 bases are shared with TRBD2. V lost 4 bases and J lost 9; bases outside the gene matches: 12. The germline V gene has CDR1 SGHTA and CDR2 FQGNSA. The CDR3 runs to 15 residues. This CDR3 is CASSSDWTSYREQFF. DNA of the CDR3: TGTGCCAGCAGCTCGGACTGGACTAGTTACCGTGAGCAGTTCTTC.

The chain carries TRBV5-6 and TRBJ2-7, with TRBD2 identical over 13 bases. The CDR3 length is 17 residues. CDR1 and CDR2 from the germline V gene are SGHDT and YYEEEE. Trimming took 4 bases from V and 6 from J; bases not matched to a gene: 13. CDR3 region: CASSGLLTSGRASEQYF. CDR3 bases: TGTGCCAGCAGCGGGCTACTAACTAGCGGGAGGGCCTCCGAGCAGTACTTC.

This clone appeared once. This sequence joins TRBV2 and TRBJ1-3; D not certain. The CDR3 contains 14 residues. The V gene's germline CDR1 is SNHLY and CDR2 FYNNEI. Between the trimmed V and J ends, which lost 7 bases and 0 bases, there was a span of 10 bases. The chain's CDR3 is CASKRESSGNTIYF. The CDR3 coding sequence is TGTGCCAGCAAGCGGGAAAGCTCTGGAAACACCATATATTTT.

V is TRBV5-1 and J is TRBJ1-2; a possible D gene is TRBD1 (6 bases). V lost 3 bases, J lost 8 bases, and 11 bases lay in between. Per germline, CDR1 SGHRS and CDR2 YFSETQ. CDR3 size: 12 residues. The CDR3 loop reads CASSWDTLGYTF. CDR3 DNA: TGCGCCAGCAGCTGGGACACTTTGGGCTACACCTTC.

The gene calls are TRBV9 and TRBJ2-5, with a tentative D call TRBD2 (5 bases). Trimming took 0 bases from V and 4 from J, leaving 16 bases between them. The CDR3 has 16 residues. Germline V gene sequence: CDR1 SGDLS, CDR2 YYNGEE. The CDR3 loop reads CASSVGFEGVAETQYF. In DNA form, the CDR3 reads TGTGCCAGCAGCGTAGGGTTCGAGGGAGTGGCAGAGACCCAGTACTTC.

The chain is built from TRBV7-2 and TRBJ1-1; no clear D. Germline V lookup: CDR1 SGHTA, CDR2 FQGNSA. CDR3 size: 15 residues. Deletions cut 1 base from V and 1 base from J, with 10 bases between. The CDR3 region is CASSLGLPPNTEAFF. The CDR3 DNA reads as TGTGCCAGCAGCTTAGGGCTTCCTCCGAACACTGAAGCTTTCTTT. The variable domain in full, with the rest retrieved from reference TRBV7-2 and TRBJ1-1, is GAGVSQSPSNKVTEKGKDVELRCDPISGHTALYWYRQSLGQGLEFLIYFQGNSAPDKSGLPSDRFSAERTGGSVSTLTIQRTQQEDSAVYLCASSLGLPPNTEAFFGQGTRLTVV.

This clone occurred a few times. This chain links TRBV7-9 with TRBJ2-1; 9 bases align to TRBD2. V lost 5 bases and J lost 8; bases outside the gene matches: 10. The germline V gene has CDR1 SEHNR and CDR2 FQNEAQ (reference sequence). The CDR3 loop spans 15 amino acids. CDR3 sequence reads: CASSRTGLAYHEQFF. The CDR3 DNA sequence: TGTGCCAGCAGCCGAACGGGACTAGCTTATCATGAGCAGTTCTTC.

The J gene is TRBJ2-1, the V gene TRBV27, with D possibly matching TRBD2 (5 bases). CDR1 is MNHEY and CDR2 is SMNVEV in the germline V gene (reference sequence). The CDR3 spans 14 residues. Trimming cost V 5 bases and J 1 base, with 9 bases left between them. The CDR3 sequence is CASSTIASYNEQFF. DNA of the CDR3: TGTGCCAGCAGTACAATAGCGTCCTACAATGAGCAGTTCTTC.

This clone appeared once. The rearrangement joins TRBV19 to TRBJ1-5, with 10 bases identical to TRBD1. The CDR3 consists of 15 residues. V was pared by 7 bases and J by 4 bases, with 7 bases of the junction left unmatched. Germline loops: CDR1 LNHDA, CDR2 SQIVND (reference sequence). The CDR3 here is CASIDRGQENQPQHF. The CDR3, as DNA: TGTGCCAGTATCGACAGGGGGCAGGAGAATCAGCCCCAGCATTTT. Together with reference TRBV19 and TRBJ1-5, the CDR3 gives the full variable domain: DGGITQSPKYLFRKEGQNVTLSCEQNLNHDAMYWYRQDPGQGLRLIYYSQIVNDFQKGDIAEGYSVSREKKESFPLTVTSAQKNPTAFYLCASIDRGQENQPQHFGDGTRLSIL.

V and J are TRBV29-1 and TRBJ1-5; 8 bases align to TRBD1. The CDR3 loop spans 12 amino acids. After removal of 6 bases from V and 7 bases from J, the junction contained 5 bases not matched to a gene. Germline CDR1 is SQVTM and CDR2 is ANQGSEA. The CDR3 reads CSVVTGGQPQHF. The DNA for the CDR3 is TGCAGCGTGGTAACAGGGGGACAGCCCCAGCATTTT.

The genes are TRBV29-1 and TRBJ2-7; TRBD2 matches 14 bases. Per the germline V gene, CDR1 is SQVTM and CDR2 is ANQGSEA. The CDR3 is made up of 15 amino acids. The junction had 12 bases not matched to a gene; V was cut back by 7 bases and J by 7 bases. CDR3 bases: TGCAGCGCCCACAGCGGGACTAGCGGGGGTGGGGAGCAGTACTTC. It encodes CSAHSGTSGGGEQYF.

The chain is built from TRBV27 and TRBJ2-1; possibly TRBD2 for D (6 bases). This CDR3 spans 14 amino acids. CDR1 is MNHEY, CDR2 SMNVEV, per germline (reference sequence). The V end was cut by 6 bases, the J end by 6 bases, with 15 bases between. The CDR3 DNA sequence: TGTGCCAGCAGCCGCCGGGAGTCGGGCAATGAGCAGTTCTTC. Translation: CASSRRESGNEQFF.

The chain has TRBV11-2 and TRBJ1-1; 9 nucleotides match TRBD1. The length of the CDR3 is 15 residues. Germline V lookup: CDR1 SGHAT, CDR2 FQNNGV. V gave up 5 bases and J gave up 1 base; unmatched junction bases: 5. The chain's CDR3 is CASSPRDRENTEAFF. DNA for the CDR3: TGTGCCAGCAGCCCCCGGGACAGGGAGAACACTGAAGCTTTCTTT.